One T cell receptor beta chain is described in this entry. This sample is part of a study of OX40 agonist ivuxolimab in advanced cancers. Turning to the study itself: Partial responses were seen in three patients, one with hepatocellular carcinoma and two with cutaneous melanoma.

The CDR3 loop spans 16 amino acids. V was clipped by 0 bases and J by 4 bases, with 16 bases between them. From germline, CDR1 is SGHRS and CDR2 YFSETQ. TCRdb's copy holds only in-frame clones and misses some; the assay was immunoSEQ multiplex PCR. The profile covers more than 80,000 clones, with more than 85% appearing a single time and around 0.28% taken by the ten largest. This chain joins TRBV5-1 and TRBJ1-1; D is possibly TRBD1 (5 bases). This TCR was sampled from an adult with an advanced solid tumor such as melanoma, head and neck, liver or kidney cancer. Sample: CD4+ or CD8+ T cells sorted from blood, taken in a trial of the OX40 agonist ivuxolimab. CDR3 nucleotide sequence: TGCGCCAGCAGCTTGGTCGCAGGGCTTGGTACCACTGAAGCTTTCTTT. It specifies CASSLVAGLGTTEAFF.